A single sample gave rise to the 6 T cell receptor beta chains below, sequenced in a study of blood T cells in healthy people across ages. The authors ran a second PCR of about 6 to 12 cycles using a sample-barcoded 5' primer and a J-beta primer mix. TCRdb itself ran the 5' RACE reads through MiXCR, one entry per CDR3 protein. The sample includes about 800,000 distinct CDR3 sequences, around half of them seen just once. Material: blood. The receptors here all came from a man older than 75 in good health.

A note on this clonotype: A clone one base away is much larger, so this may be a read error. The CDR3 region has the DNA TGTGCCAGCAGTGAACCGGGCGGTCACTATGGCTACACCTTC. Amino acid sequence: CASSEPGGHYGYTF. The J gene is TRBJ1-2, the V gene TRBV25-1; no clear D gene. Germline assignment: CDR1 MGHDK and CDR2 SYGVNS. V gave up 2 bases and J gave up 3 bases, with 10 bases separating them. The CDR3 is made up of 14 amino acids.

V and J are TRBV5-1 and TRBJ2-2, with 10 bases matching TRBD1. Germline CDR1 and CDR2: SGHRS and YFSETQ. V shed 5 bases, J shed 2 bases, and the junction held 9 bases outside the gene matches. CDR3 length equals 17 residues. CDR3: CASRGLTGGSNTGELFF. As DNA, the CDR3 is TGCGCCAGCAGGGGTTTGACAGGGGGCTCAAACACCGGGGAGCTGTTTTTT. Variable domain in full (rest from reference TRBV5-1 and TRBJ2-2): KAGVTQTPRYLIKTRGQQVTLSCSPISGHRSVSWYQQTPGQGLQFLFEYFSETQRNKGNFPGRFSGRQFSNSRSEMNVSTLELGDSALYLCASRGLTGGSNTGELFFGEGSRLTVL.

The chain combines TRBV5-1 with TRBJ2-5; a weak D match, TRBD2 (5 bases). The CDR3 has 14 residues. Germline CDR1 SGHRS, CDR2 YFSETQ. This chain's CDR3 is CARSPLWGEETQYF. DNA of the CDR3: TGCGCTCGCAGCCCTCTCTGGGGAGAAGAGACCCAGTACTTC.

In this sample, this clonotype turned up a few times. The chain joins TRBV5-1 to TRBJ2-7, with unresolved D. Trimming took off 0 bases at V and 7 bases at J, with 11 bases between the two ends. The germline CDR1 and CDR2 sequences are SGHRS and YFSETQ. The CDR3 sequence is 13 residues long. The CDR3 spells CASSLALKNEQYF. DNA for the CDR3: TGCGCCAGCAGCTTGGCTTTGAAGAATGAGCAGTACTTC. Using reference TRBV5-1 and TRBJ2-7 for the parts outside the CDR3, the full variable domain is KAGVTQTPRYLIKTRGQQVTLSCSPISGHRSVSWYQQTPGQGLQFLFEYFSETQRNKGNFPGRFSGRQFSNSRSEMNVSTLELGDSALYLCASSLALKNEQYFGPGTRLTVT.

This clonotype was found many times. This chain uses TRBV29-1 with TRBJ2-7; possibly TRBD1 for D (5 bases). Germline CDR1 reads SQVTM; CDR2 reads ANQGSEA. V was clipped by 5 bases and J by 3 bases, with 11 bases between them. The CDR3 consists of 12 residues. CDR3 nucleotide sequence: TGCAGCGTTCAAGCGACAGTCTACGAGCAGTACTTC. Its translation: CSVQATVYEQYF.

The rearrangement joins TRBV6-1 to TRBJ2-1; 9 bases line up with TRBD2. The junction had 7 bases not matched to a gene; V was cut back by 0 bases and J by 7 bases. Germline loops: CDR1 MNHNS, CDR2 SASEGT. CDR3 length: 16 amino acids. CDR3 sequence reads: CASSEADSSGKNEQFF. The CDR3 DNA sequence: TGTGCCAGCAGTGAAGCCGACTCTAGCGGGAAAAATGAGCAGTTCTTC.